These 29 T cell receptor beta chains were all obtained from the same sample, sequenced in a study of PD-L1 blockade in urothelial cancer. Here immunoSEQ multiplex PCR was the method, and the copy in TCRdb shows in-frame clones only, minus some. The repertoire has some 120,000 clones, more than 70% of them found once; the top ten carry around 2.4%. Time point given: peripheral blood 6 weeks after treatment start. The starting material was PBMCs, obtained around atezolizumab (anti-PD-L1) treatment. The receptor set was obtained from a man aged 45 to 65 with urothelial cancer.

The chain joins TRBV7-2 to TRBJ2-1; 9 nucleotides agree with TRBD2. The CDR3 runs to 15 residues. J lost 5 bases, V lost 1 base, and 3 bases had no gene match. Germline V gene sequence: CDR1 SGHTA, CDR2 FQGNSA. The CDR3 nucleotides are TGTGCCAGCAGCTTAGGGACTAGCGCGAACAATGAGCAGTTCTTC. Encoded protein: CASSLGTSANNEQFF.

The J gene is TRBJ1-5, the V gene TRBV28; perhaps TRBD1 as D (5 bases). Germline V gene sequence: CDR1 MDHEN, CDR2 SYDVKM. CDR3 length: 14 amino acids. Between the trimmed V and J ends, which lost 2 bases and 6 bases, there was a span of 11 bases. The CDR3: CASSLEGGGQPQHF. CDR3 nucleotide sequence: TGTGCCAGCAGTTTAGAGGGCGGGGGTCAGCCCCAGCATTTT.

V and J are TRBV5-1 and TRBJ2-7, with D perhaps TRBD2 (6 bases). V lost 4 bases to trimming and J lost 4 bases, with 12 bases between them. This CDR3 has 13 residues. Germline assignment: CDR1 SGHRS and CDR2 YFSETQ. CDR3 nucleotides: TGCGCCAGCAGCCCGGAGGGACTTTACGAGCAGTACTTC. It is translated as CASSPEGLYEQYF. Using reference TRBV5-1 and TRBJ2-7 for the parts outside the CDR3, the full variable domain is KAGVTQTPRYLIKTRGQQVTLSCSPISGHRSVSWYQQTPGQGLQFLFEYFSETQRNKGNFPGRFSGRQFSNSRSEMNVSTLELGDSALYLCASSPEGLYEQYFGPGTRLTVT.

The V call is TRBV10-3, the J call TRBJ2-3, with no clear D. Trimming took 0 bases from V and 2 from J, leaving 9 bases between them. Germline CDR1 is ENHRY and CDR2 is SYGVKD. The CDR3 has 15 residues. DNA for the CDR3: TGTGCCATCAGTGAGTCGTCTACGTCCACAGATACGCAGTATTTT. Translation: CAISESSTSTDTQYF.

The J gene is TRBJ1-1, the V gene TRBV19; D ambiguous. CDR1 and CDR2 from the germline V gene are LNHDA and SQIVND (reference sequence). The CDR3 runs to 13 residues. With 5 bases removed from V and 4 bases from J, the gap between germline ends came to 11 bases. CDR3 loop: CASSEHISTEAFF. CDR3 nucleotide sequence: TGTGCCAGTAGTGAACACATATCCACTGAAGCTTTCTTT.

This chain joins TRBV11-2 and TRBJ2-3; tentative D call: TRBD2 (6 bases). Trimming stripped 5 bases from V and 2 bases from J, with 20 bases between. The V gene's germline CDR1 is SGHAT and CDR2 FQNNGV. This CDR3 is 17 amino acids long. The CDR3 nucleotides are TGTGCCAGCAGCCCCCGGGGTAGCGGCGTTTCCACAGATACGCAGTATTTT. Translating it yields CASSPRGSGVSTDTQYF.

The rearrangement links TRBV27 to TRBJ2-7, with D perhaps matching TRBD2 (6 bases). V dropped 6 bases and J dropped 6 bases, with 18 bases sitting between them. CDR3 length equals 14 residues. The germline V gene encodes CDR1 MNHEY and CDR2 SMNVEV (reference sequence). The DNA for the CDR3 is TGTGCCAGCAGCCCAATTGGTGGGGGGTCCGAGCAGTACTTC. It specifies CASSPIGGGSEQYF.

This clone appeared a single time. This chain links TRBV6-1 with TRBJ2-7, with 7 positions matching TRBD2. CDR3 length equals 14 residues. Trimming removed 7 bases from V and 1 base from J; junction bases left unmatched: 7. The germline gives CDR1 MNHNS, CDR2 SASEGT. DNA of the CDR3: TGTGCCAGCATTAGAGCGGGATGGTCCTACGAGCAGTACTTC. Translation: CASIRAGWSYEQYF.

This chain links TRBV4-1 with TRBJ2-2; 7 bases agree with TRBD1. This CDR3 is built from 15 residues. Looked up from germline, CDR1 is MGHRA and CDR2 is YSYEKL. V gave up 8 bases and J gave up 3 bases; unmatched junction bases: 9. Here the CDR3 reads CASREGGADTGELFF. CDR3 DNA sequence: TGCGCCAGCCGAGAAGGGGGCGCAGACACCGGGGAGCTGTTTTTT.

The gene calls are TRBV2 and TRBJ1-4; TRBD1 might be the D (6 bases). CDR3 length: 16 residues. The ends were cut back, 5 bases at V and 0 bases at J, with 13 bases in the middle. CDR1 is SNHLY, CDR2 FYNNEI, per germline. CDR3 nucleotide sequence: TGTGCCAGCAGTCAGGACAGACCCGCAACTAATGAAAAACTGTTTTTT. Translated: CASSQDRPATNEKLFF.

V gene TRBV5-8 combines with J gene TRBJ2-5; D is uncertain. Trimming shortened V by 0 bases and J by 2 bases, and 8 bases separated the two germline ends. CDR3 size: 14 residues. Germline V gene lookup returns CDR1 SGHTS and CDR2 YDEGEE. CDR3 sequence (DNA): TGTGCCAGCAGCTTGGGGGCGTTACAAGAGACCCAGTACTTC. Translated, it gives CASSLGALQETQYF.

The count of this clone is one. This rearrangement joins TRBV28 to TRBJ1-5, with TRBD1 matching over 7 bases. This CDR3 has 15 amino acids. The germline gives CDR1 MDHEN, CDR2 SYDVKM. J lost 4 bases, V lost 6 bases, and 9 bases had no gene match. CDR3 bases: TGTGCCAGCAGCCGAGACAGGGTCGGGAATCAGCCCCAGCATTTT. This gives the protein CASSRDRVGNQPQHF. Variable domain in full (rest from reference TRBV28 and TRBJ1-5): DVKVTQSSRYLVKRTGEKVFLECVQDMDHENMFWYRQDPGLGLRLIYFSYDVKMKEKGDIPEGYSVSREKKERFSLILESASTNQTSMYLCASSRDRVGNQPQHFGDGTRLSIL.

V gene TRBV2 combines with J gene TRBJ1-1, with TRBD1 as a possible D gene (6 bases). The CDR3 has 14 residues. Trimming pared 4 bases from V and 5 bases from J, leaving 14 bases between. CDR1 is SNHLY, CDR2 FYNNEI, per germline. This chain's CDR3 is CASSAWTQGTEAFF. CDR3 nucleotide sequence: TGTGCCAGCAGTGCTTGGACCCAGGGGACTGAAGCTTTCTTT.

This sequence joins TRBV9 and TRBJ1-1, with 7 bases that match TRBD1. CDR3 length: 15 residues. J gave up 0 bases and V 4 bases, and 6 bases lay outside the gene matches. CDR1 is SGDLS and CDR2 is YYNGEE in the germline V gene. In nucleotides, the CDR3 is TGTGCCAGCAGCCCACGCGGGACAGTGAACACTGAAGCTTTCTTT. Translated, it gives CASSPRGTVNTEAFF.

The gene calls are TRBV4-2 and TRBJ2-7; 7 bases match TRBD2. The V and J ends lost 5 bases and 6 bases, in that order; junction bases with no gene match: 16. This CDR3 is built from 16 residues. Germline V gene sequence: CDR1 LGHNA, CDR2 YNFKEQ. CDR3 residues: CASSYVLLARTFEQYF. The CDR3 bases are TGTGCCAGCAGCTATGTTTTACTAGCGAGGACGTTCGAGCAGTACTTC.

The chain uses TRBV7-6 and TRBJ1-5; D unclear. Deletions cut 4 bases from V and 3 bases from J, with 13 bases between. Germline assignment: CDR1 SGHVS and CDR2 FNYEAQ. The CDR3 covers 15 residues. The CDR3 coding sequence is TGTGCCAGCAGCTCACTCGGCGGGTACAATCAGCCCCAGCATTTT. It is translated as CASSSLGGYNQPQHF.

V gene TRBV27 combines with J gene TRBJ1-4; weak D call: TRBD1 (5 bases). The V gene's germline CDR1 is MNHEY and CDR2 SMNVEV (reference sequence). With 6 bases removed from V and 8 bases from J, the gap between germline ends came to 19 bases. The CDR3 consists of 15 residues. The CDR3 reads CASREISGVREKLFF. As DNA, the CDR3 is TGTGCCAGCAGGGAAATTTCGGGGGTTCGGGAAAAACTGTTTTTT.

The chain combines TRBV9 with TRBJ2-7; 7 bases map to TRBD1. The CDR3 is 13 residues long. V dropped 2 bases and J dropped 5; count of bases not matched to a gene: 4. Germline V lookup: CDR1 SGDLS, CDR2 YYNGEE. Here the CDR3 reads CASSVTTGDEQYF. The CDR3 region has the DNA TGTGCCAGCAGCGTTACAACAGGGGACGAGCAGTACTTC.

The V gene is TRBV25-1, the J gene TRBJ2-7; TRBD1 matches at 7 bases. Trimming took 3 bases from V and 6 from J; bases not matched to a gene: 5. Germline-derived CDR1 and CDR2 are MGHDK and SYGVNS. The CDR3 spans 13 residues. Here the CDR3 DNA reads TGTGCCAGCAGTGAGCGTGACAGGGTCGAGCAGTACTTC. This gives the protein CASSERDRVEQYF.

This chain links TRBV15 with TRBJ2-4; 7 nucleotides align to TRBD2. The CDR3 consists of 15 residues. The germline V gene encodes CDR1 LNHNV and CDR2 YYDKDF (reference sequence). J gave up 0 bases and V 4 bases, and 3 bases lay outside the gene matches. DNA of the CDR3: TGTGCCACCAGCAAACTAGCGTTAGCCAAAAACATTCAGTACTTC. Translation: CATSKLALAKNIQYF.

The J gene is TRBJ1-2, the V gene TRBV10-3, with a weak D call TRBD1 (5 bases). There are 15 residues in the CDR3. The V end lost 1 base, the J end lost 4 bases, and 13 bases lay between the germline ends. Germline loops: CDR1 ENHRY, CDR2 SYGVKD. CDR3 sequence: CAISELTGSLYGYTF. The CDR3 DNA follows: TGTGCCATCAGTGAGTTAACAGGCAGTCTCTATGGCTACACCTTC.

The rearrangement links TRBV6-1 to TRBJ2-5; TRBD2 is a possible D gene (7 bases). Germline CDR1 and CDR2: MNHNS and SASEGT. This CDR3 region has 13 residues. The V end was cut by 6 bases, the J end by 5 bases, with 13 bases between. The CDR3 protein is CASRGGGRETQYF. CDR3 DNA: TGTGCCAGCAGAGGGGGGGGGAGGGAGACCCAGTACTTC.

This chain uses TRBV28 with TRBJ2-7; weak D call: TRBD2 (5 bases). Trimming took off 8 bases at V and 6 bases at J, with 23 bases between the two ends. CDR3 length equals 15 residues. CDR1 and CDR2 (germline): MDHEN, SYDVKM. The CDR3 is CASGPGSRGALEQYF. In DNA, the CDR3 is TGTGCCAGCGGACCCGGTTCTCGGGGAGCCCTCGAGCAGTACTTC. Together with reference TRBV28 and TRBJ2-7, the CDR3 gives the full variable domain: DVKVTQSSRYLVKRTGEKVFLECVQDMDHENMFWYRQDPGLGLRLIYFSYDVKMKEKGDIPEGYSVSREKKERFSLILESASTNQTSMYLCASGPGSRGALEQYFGPGTRLTVT.

This chain links TRBV10-3 with TRBJ1-1, with D unresolved. Between the trimmed V and J ends, which lost 0 bases and 11 bases, there was a span of 7 bases. The CDR3 totals 11 residues. The germline V gene encodes CDR1 ENHRY and CDR2 SYGVKD. The CDR3 DNA is TGTGCCATCAGTGAGTCGCGGTCCGCTTTCTTT. Amino acids: CAISESRSAFF.

J is TRBJ1-2 and V is TRBV19, with 9 bases lining up with TRBD1. Looked up from germline, CDR1 is LNHDA and CDR2 is SQIVND (reference sequence). The CDR3 length is 16 residues. The V and J ends lost 6 bases and 6 bases, in that order; junction bases with no gene match: 14. The CDR3 here is CASSPTLGQGINGYTF. The DNA of the CDR3 is TGTGCCAGTAGCCCCACCCTAGGACAGGGGATTAATGGCTACACCTTC. Looking up the rest from reference TRBV19 and TRBJ1-2 gives the full variable domain: DGGITQSPKYLFRKEGQNVTLSCEQNLNHDAMYWYRQDPGQGLRLIYYSQIVNDFQKGDIAEGYSVSREKKESFPLTVTSAQKNPTAFYLCASSPTLGQGINGYTFGSGTRLTVV.

This sequence joins TRBV18 and TRBJ1-1, with 7 bases aligning to TRBD1. Germline V gene lookup returns CDR1 KGHSH and CDR2 LQKENI. The J segment lost 8 bases and the V segment lost 3 bases, leaving 12 bases of the junction unmatched. The CDR3 spans 15 residues. Here the CDR3 DNA reads TGTGCCAGCTCACCGACAGGGAGGAAGGGTCTCGAAGCTTTCTTT. Translated: CASSPTGRKGLEAFF.

V and J are TRBV11-2 and TRBJ2-2; D call uncertain. The V gene's germline CDR1 is SGHAT and CDR2 FQNNGV. This CDR3 has 13 amino acids. With 3 bases removed from V and 6 bases from J, the gap between germline ends came to 8 bases. The CDR3 region is CASSLTRSGELFF. DNA for the CDR3: TGTGCCAGCAGCTTGACGCGGTCCGGGGAGCTGTTTTTT.

This clone was detected only once. The chain joins TRBV5-1 to TRBJ1-3; possibly TRBD1 for D (5 bases). V shed 4 bases and J shed 0 bases, with 17 bases lying between them. In germline, CDR1 is SGHRS, CDR2 YFSETQ. The CDR3 totals 17 residues. CDR3 DNA sequence: TGCGCCAGCAGCCCGGGGGGAAGCGGGGCCTCTGGAAACACCATATATTTT. Protein product: CASSPGGSGASGNTIYF.

The chain joins TRBV19 to TRBJ2-3; D is undetermined. Germline V gene data show CDR1 as LNHDA and CDR2 as SQIVND (reference sequence). The CDR3 extends over 14 amino acids. The V gene lost 1 base and the J gene lost 1 base, with 6 bases spanning the gap. The CDR3 nucleotides are TGTGCCAGTAGTATAGCCAGCGGCACAGATACGCAGTATTTT. As protein: CASSIASGTDTQYF. The whole variable domain, remainder taken from reference TRBV19 and TRBJ2-3, is DGGITQSPKYLFRKEGQNVTLSCEQNLNHDAMYWYRQDPGQGLRLIYYSQIVNDFQKGDIAEGYSVSREKKESFPLTVTSAQKNPTAFYLCASSIASGTDTQYFGPGTRLTVL.